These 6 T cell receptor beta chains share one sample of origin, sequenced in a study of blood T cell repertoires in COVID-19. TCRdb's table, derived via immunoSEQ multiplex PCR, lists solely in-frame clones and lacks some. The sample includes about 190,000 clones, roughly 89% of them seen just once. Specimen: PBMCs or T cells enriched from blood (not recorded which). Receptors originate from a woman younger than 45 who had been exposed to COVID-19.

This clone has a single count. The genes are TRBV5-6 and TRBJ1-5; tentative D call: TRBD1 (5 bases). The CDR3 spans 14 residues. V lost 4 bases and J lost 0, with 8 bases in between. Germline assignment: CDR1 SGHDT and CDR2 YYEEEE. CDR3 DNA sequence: TGTGCCAGCAGCCGGGGGACTAGCAATCAGCCCCAGCATTTT. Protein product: CASSRGTSNQPQHF.

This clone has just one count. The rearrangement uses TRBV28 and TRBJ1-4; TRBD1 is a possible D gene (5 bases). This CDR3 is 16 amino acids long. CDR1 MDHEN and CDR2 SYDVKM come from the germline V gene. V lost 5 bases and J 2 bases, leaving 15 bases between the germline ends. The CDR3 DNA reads TGTGCCAGCAGTAATAGGGTGGGGGGGACTAATGAAAAACTGTTTTTT. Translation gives CASSNRVGGTNEKLFF.

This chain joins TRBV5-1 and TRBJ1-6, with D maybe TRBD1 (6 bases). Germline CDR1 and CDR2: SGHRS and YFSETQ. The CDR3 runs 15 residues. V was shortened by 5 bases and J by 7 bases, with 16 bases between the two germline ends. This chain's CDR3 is CASSSPGHENSPLHF. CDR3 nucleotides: TGCGCCAGCAGTTCCCCGGGACATGAAAATTCACCCCTCCACTTT. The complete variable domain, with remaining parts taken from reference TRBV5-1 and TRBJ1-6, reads KAGVTQTPRYLIKTRGQQVTLSCSPISGHRSVSWYQQTPGQGLQFLFEYFSETQRNKGNFPGRFSGRQFSNSRSEMNVSTLELGDSALYLCASSSPGHENSPLHFGNGTRLTVT.

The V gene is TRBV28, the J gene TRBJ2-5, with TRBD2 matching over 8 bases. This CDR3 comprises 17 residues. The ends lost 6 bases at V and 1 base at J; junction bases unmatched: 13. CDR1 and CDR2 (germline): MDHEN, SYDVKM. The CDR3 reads CASSPLEERGPQETQYF. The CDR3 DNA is TGTGCCAGCAGCCCCCTAGAGGAGCGGGGGCCCCAAGAGACCCAGTACTTC.

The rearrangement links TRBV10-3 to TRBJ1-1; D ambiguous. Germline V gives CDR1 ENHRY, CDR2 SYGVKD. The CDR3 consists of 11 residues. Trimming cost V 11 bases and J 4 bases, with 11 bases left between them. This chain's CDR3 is CAASGPTEAFF. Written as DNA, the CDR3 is TGTGCCGCTTCAGGCCCCACTGAAGCTTTCTTT.

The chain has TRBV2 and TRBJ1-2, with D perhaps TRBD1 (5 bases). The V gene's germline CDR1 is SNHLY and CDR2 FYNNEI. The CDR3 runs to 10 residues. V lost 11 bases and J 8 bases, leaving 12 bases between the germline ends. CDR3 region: CAPHGGGYTF. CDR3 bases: TGTGCCCCCCACGGGGGGGGCTACACCTTC.